Listed below are T cell receptor beta chains from one sample, sequenced in a study of OX40 agonist ivuxolimab in advanced cancers. Some clones are missing from TCRdb's copy, which holds only in-frame ones; the method was immunoSEQ multiplex PCR. There are around 60,000 clones in the sample; about 91% occur only once, and around 2% lies in the top ten. Sequencing was performed on CD4+ or CD8+ T cells sorted from blood, taken in a trial of the OX40 agonist ivuxolimab. The receptors stem from an adult with an advanced solid tumor such as melanoma, head and neck, liver or kidney cancer. Both conserved end residues are part of each CDR3. D genes are given only for firm matches. Clone size is given for some rows only: seen once, a few or many times, or a class if the clone is expanded.

v_call: TRBV4-1
clone_size: NA
d_call: NA
j_call: TRBJ1-1
cdr3_nt: TGCGCCAGCAGCCAAGTTGGCCGGGGAGGTGACACTGAAGCTTTCTTT
cdr3_aa: CASSQVGRGGDTEAFF

v_call: TRBV19
clone_size: NA
d_call: TRBD1
j_call: TRBJ1-5
cdr3_nt: TGTGCCAGTAGAACAGGGGCCTACGTGGGGGGAATTGATCAGCCCCAGCATTTT
cdr3_aa: CASRTGAYVGGIDQPQHF

v_call: TRBV7-9
clone_size: NA
d_call: TRBD2
j_call: TRBJ2-3
cdr3_nt: TGTGCCAGCAGCTCCAAGGGTCGTTTACTAGCGGGAAATACAGATACGCAGTATTTT
cdr3_aa: CASSSKGRLLAGNTDTQYF

v_call: TRBV28
clone_size: NA
d_call: NA
j_call: TRBJ2-7
cdr3_nt: TGTGCCAGCAGTTCCCCACCGGGCTACGAGCAGTACTTC
cdr3_aa: CASSSPPGYEQYF

v_call: TRBV5-1
clone_size: NA
d_call: TRBD2
j_call: TRBJ2-5
cdr3_nt: TGCGCCAGCAGCCACGAACCAAGCGGGAGCGTAGAGACCCAGTACTTC
cdr3_aa: CASSHEPSGSVETQYF

v_call: TRBV10-1
clone_size: NA
d_call: NA
j_call: TRBJ2-2
cdr3_nt: TGCGCCAGCAGTGATTTACTCGGCGGGGAGCTGTTTTTT
cdr3_aa: CASSDLLGGELFF

v_call: TRBV5-1
clone_size: NA
d_call: TRBD2
j_call: TRBJ2-7
cdr3_nt: TGCGCCAGCAGCCATGGGACTAGCGGGTTCACCTACGAGCAGTACTTC
cdr3_aa: CASSHGTSGFTYEQYF

v_call: TRBV10-3
clone_size: NA
d_call: NA
j_call: TRBJ1-2
cdr3_nt: TGTGCCATCAGTGAATCTGGGACAAGCTATGGCTACACCTTC
cdr3_aa: CAISESGTSYGYTF

v_call: TRBV7-3
clone_size: NA
d_call: NA
j_call: TRBJ1-1
cdr3_nt: TGTGCCAGCAGCGATCAACTTAACACTGAAGCTTTCTTT
cdr3_aa: CASSDQLNTEAFF

v_call: TRBV14
clone_size: NA
d_call: NA
j_call: TRBJ1-4
cdr3_nt: TGTGCCAGCAGCCAAGTACTACCGGGATCGATTAATGAAAAACTGTTTTTT
cdr3_aa: CASSQVLPGSINEKLFF

v_call: TRBV19
clone_size: NA
d_call: NA
j_call: TRBJ1-5
cdr3_nt: TGTGCCAGTAATCGGGGGGCGGCCAGCAATCAGCCCCAGCATTTT
cdr3_aa: CASNRGAASNQPQHF

v_call: TRBV28
clone_size: NA
d_call: NA
j_call: TRBJ2-5
cdr3_nt: TGTGCCAGCAGTTTAGGTGGGAGTAGAGAGACCCAGTACTTC
cdr3_aa: CASSLGGSRETQYF

v_call: TRBV7-2
clone_size: NA
d_call: TRBD2
j_call: TRBJ2-3
cdr3_nt: TGTGCCAGCAGCGGACCGGAGGGGAGGGGCTACAGAGCGAATACGCAGTATTTT
cdr3_aa: CASSGPEGRGYRANTQYF

v_call: TRBV11-2
clone_size: NA
d_call: TRBD1
j_call: TRBJ2-5
cdr3_nt: TGTGCCAGCAGCGGAGCCGGGACAGGGATGTTTGCAGAGACCCAGTACTTC
cdr3_aa: CASSGAGTGMFAETQYF

v_call: TRBV18
clone_size: NA
d_call: NA
j_call: TRBJ1-1
cdr3_nt: TGTGCCAGCTCACCCCCGAACTCGGGGGCAAGTCGATTGAACACTGAAGCTTTCTTT
cdr3_aa: CASSPPNSGASRLNTEAFF

v_call: TRBV4-1
clone_size: few
d_call: NA
j_call: TRBJ1-5
cdr3_nt: TGCGCCAGCAGCCAAGGAGGGAATAGCAATCAGCCCCAGCATTTT
cdr3_aa: CASSQGGNSNQPQHF

v_call: TRBV6-6
clone_size: NA
d_call: TRBD2
j_call: TRBJ2-3
cdr3_nt: TGTGCCAGCAGTTCCCCGACTAGCGGGGGGGTGTGGGGATATTTT
cdr3_aa: CASSSPTSGGVWGYF

v_call: TRBV5-1
clone_size: NA
d_call: NA
j_call: TRBJ1-1
cdr3_nt: TGCGCCAGCAGCTTGGATCTCGGGGGGAGGCGGAACACTGAAGCTTTCTTT
cdr3_aa: CASSLDLGGRRNTEAFF

v_call: TRBV5-1
clone_size: NA
d_call: NA
j_call: TRBJ2-1
cdr3_nt: TGCGCCAGCAGCTTTGGCGGTTGGGCGGATGAGCAGTTCTTC
cdr3_aa: CASSFGGWADEQFF

v_call: TRBV13
clone_size: few
d_call: TRBD2
j_call: TRBJ2-7
cdr3_nt: TGTGCCAGCAGCGGCCTAGCGGGAACTGTCGACGAGCAGTACTTC
cdr3_aa: CASSGLAGTVDEQYF

v_call: TRBV4-2
clone_size: NA
d_call: NA
j_call: TRBJ1-2
cdr3_nt: TGTGCCAGCAGCCAAGACAACTATGGCTACACCTTC
cdr3_aa: CASSQDNYGYTF

v_call: TRBV7-8
clone_size: NA
d_call: TRBD1
j_call: TRBJ2-7
cdr3_nt: TGTGCCAGCAGCTCGGGACAGGGAAGGGAGTATGCTAACTACGAGCAGTACTTC
cdr3_aa: CASSSGQGREYANYEQYF